This TCR beta chain is from a study of siplizumab effects on memory and regulatory T cells. Among a few donor pairs, the unstimulated naive, memory, effector memory and TEMRA subsets underwent sequencing. The data were produced by immunoSEQ multiplex PCR, yet TCRdb's version contains in-frame clones alone and is incomplete. The data show tens of thousands of clones, 96% seen once. Germline assignment: CDR1 LNHDA and CDR2 SQIVND (reference sequence). This CDR3 has 13 residues. The trim removed 5 bases at V and 2 bases at J, leaving 2 bases unmatched. Study-level points and caveats: Where siplizumab was present, mappable alloreactive CD4+ clones averaged almost 70% Treg-derived, compared with 25% to 30% in controls. Memory cells seemed less diverse than naive T cells, which seemed major alloresponse contributors.

Concerning this clone: Its antigen remains unknown.

The sequencing input was naive CD8+ T cells sorted from blood. V gene TRBV19 combines with J gene TRBJ2-7; TRBD2 matches 8 bases. The receptor comes from a human donor in good health. The CDR3 region has the DNA TGTGCCAGTAGTCACGGGGGGGCCTACGAGCAGTACTTC. Translated, it gives CASSHGGAYEQYF. Using reference TRBV19 and TRBJ2-7 for the parts outside the CDR3, the full variable domain is DGGITQSPKYLFRKEGQNVTLSCEQNLNHDAMYWYRQDPGQGLRLIYYSQIVNDFQKGDIAEGYSVSREKKESFPLTVTSAQKNPTAFYLCASSHGGAYEQYFGPGTRLTVT.